The TCR beta chain under discussion was sequenced for a study of blood T cell repertoires in COVID-19. Profiling relied on immunoSEQ multiplex PCR, and the TCRdb table lists in-frame clones only, not all of them. The repertoire consists of fewer than 200,000 clones, with around 83% occurring once and the leading ten covering around 7.3%. The CDR3 runs to 14 residues. V trimming: 2 bases; J trimming: 6 bases; junction bases outside the gene matches: 4. Germline V gives CDR1 SGHNT, CDR2 YYREEE (reference sequence). The TCR originated in a woman in her 70s with COVID-19, enrolled during active disease. The V gene is TRBV5-4, the J gene TRBJ2-4, with 8 bases matching TRBD1. Sequenced material: peripheral blood. The chain's CDR3 is CASSFQGAGNIQYF. DNA of the CDR3: TGTGCCAGCAGCTTTCAGGGGGCCGGAAACATTCAGTACTTC.